This T cell receptor beta chain was sequenced during a study of radiation and T cells in renal cell carcinoma. This CDR3 spans 12 amino acids. With 6 bases removed from V and 0 bases from J, the gap between germline ends came to 6 bases. Per germline, CDR1 ENHRY and CDR2 SYGVKD. This sample's time point: baseline pretreatment blood. Documented treatment: 15 Gy SBRT to primary tumor, nephrectomy 4 weeks later. Some clones are missing from TCRdb's copy, which holds only in-frame ones; the method was immunoSEQ multiplex PCR. In the table there are 130,000 or so clones, around 78% of which are singletons.

Sequenced material: blood, taken from a patient whose treatment included radiotherapy and nephrectomy. This chain uses TRBV10-3 with TRBJ2-7; D ambiguous. The receptor was isolated from a woman aged 45-65 years with renal cell carcinoma. The chain's CDR3 is CAISQDSYEQYF. Written as DNA, the CDR3 is TGTGCCATCAGCCAGGACTCCTACGAGCAGTACTTC.